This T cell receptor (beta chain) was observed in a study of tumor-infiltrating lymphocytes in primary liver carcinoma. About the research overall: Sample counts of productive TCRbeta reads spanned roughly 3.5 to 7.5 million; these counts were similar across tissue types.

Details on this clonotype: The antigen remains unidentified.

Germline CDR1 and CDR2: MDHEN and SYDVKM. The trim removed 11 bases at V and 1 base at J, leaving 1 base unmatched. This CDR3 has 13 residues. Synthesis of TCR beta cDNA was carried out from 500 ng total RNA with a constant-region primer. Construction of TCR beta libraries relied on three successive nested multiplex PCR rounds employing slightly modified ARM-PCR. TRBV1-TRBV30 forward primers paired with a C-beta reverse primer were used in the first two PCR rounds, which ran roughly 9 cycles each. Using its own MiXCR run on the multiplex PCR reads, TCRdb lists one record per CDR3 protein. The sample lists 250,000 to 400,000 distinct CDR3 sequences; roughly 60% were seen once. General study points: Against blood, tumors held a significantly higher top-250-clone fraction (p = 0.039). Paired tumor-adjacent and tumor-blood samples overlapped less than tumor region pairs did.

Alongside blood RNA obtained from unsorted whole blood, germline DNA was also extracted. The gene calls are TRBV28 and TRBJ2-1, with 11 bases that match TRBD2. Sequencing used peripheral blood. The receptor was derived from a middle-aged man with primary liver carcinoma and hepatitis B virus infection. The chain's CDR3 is CAASGRSYNEQFF. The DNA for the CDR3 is TGTGCCGCTAGCGGGAGGTCCTACAATGAGCAGTTCTTC.